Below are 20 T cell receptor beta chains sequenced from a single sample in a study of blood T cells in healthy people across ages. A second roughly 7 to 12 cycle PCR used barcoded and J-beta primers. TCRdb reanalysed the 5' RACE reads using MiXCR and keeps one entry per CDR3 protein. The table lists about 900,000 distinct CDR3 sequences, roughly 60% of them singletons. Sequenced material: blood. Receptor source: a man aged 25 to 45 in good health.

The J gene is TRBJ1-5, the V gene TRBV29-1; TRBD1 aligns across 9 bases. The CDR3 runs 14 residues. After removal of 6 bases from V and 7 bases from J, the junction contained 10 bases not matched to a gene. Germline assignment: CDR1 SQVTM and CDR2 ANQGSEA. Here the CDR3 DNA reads TGCAGCGTCAACCTACAGGGGGCAGGACAGCCCCAGCATTTT. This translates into CSVNLQGAGQPQHF.

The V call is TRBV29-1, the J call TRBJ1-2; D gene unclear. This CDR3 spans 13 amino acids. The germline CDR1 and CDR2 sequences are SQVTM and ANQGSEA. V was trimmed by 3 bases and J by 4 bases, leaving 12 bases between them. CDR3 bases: TGCAGCGTTGACGATCACGGGTTCTATGGCTACACCTTC. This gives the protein CSVDDHGFYGYTF.

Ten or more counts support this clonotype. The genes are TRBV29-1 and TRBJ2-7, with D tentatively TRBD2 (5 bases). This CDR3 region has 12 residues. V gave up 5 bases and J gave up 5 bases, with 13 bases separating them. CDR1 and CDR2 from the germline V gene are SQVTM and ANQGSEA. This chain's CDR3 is CSVLIFGDEQYF. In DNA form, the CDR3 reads TGCAGCGTTCTAATCTTCGGGGACGAGCAGTACTTC.

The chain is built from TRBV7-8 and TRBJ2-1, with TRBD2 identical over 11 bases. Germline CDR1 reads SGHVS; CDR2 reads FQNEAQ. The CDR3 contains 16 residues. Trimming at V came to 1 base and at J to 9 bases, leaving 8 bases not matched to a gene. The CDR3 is CASSLEGTSGGGEQFF. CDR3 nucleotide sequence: TGTGCCAGCAGCTTAGAAGGAACTAGCGGGGGAGGTGAGCAGTTCTTC. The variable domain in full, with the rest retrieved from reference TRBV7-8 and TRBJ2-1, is GAGVSQSPRYKVAKRGQDVALRCDPISGHVSLFWYQQALGQGPEFLTYFQNEAQLDKSGLPSDRFFAERPEGSVSTLKIQRTQQEDSAVYLCASSLEGTSGGGEQFFGPGTRLTVL.

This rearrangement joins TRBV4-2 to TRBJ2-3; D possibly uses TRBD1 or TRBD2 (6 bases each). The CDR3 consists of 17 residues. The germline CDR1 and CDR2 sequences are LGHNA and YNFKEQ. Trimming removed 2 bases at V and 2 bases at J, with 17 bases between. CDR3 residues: CASSQQKGGLLTDTQYF. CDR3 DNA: TGTGCCAGCAGCCAACAAAAAGGGGGACTCCTCACAGATACGCAGTATTTT.

CDR3 protein: CASSFRPRDSQETQYF. The CDR3 DNA reads as TGTGCCAGCAGCTTCCGCCCCCGGGACAGCCAAGAGACCCAGTACTTC. The genes are TRBV6-2 or TRBV6-3 and TRBJ2-5, with 7 nucleotides matching TRBD1. There are 16 residues in the CDR3. The V segment lost 6 bases and the J segment 1 base; nucleotides outside the gene matches: 11. The germline V gene has CDR1 MNHEY and CDR2 SVGEGT.

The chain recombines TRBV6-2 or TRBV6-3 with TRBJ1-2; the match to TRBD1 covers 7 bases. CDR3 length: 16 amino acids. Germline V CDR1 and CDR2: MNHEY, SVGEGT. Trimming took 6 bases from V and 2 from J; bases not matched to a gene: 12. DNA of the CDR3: TGTGCCAGCAGCCCCGACAGGGTAGGTCGGAACTATGGCTACACCTTC. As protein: CASSPDRVGRNYGYTF.

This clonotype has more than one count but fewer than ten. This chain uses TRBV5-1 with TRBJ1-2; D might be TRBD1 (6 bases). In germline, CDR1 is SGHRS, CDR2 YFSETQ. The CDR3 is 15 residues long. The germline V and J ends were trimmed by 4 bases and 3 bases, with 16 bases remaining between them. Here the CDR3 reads CASSKTQGNDYGYTF. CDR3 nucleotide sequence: TGCGCCAGCAGCAAGACCCAGGGGAATGACTATGGCTACACCTTC.

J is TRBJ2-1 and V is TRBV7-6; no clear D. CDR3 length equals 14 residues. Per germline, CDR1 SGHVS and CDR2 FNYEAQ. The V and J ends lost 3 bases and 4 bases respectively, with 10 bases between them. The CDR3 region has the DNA TGTGCCAGCAGCTTTCCTGACACGTACAATGAGCAGTTCTTC. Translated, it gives CASSFPDTYNEQFF.

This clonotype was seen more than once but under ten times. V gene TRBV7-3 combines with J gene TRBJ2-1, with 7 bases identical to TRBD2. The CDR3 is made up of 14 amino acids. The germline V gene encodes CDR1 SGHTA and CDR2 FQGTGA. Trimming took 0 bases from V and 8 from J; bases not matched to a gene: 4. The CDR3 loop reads CASSLTGGGDEQFF. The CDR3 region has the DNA TGTGCCAGCAGCTTAACGGGGGGAGGGGATGAGCAGTTCTTC. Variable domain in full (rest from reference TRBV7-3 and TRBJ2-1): GAGVSQTPSNKVTEKGKYVELRCDPISGHTALYWYRQSLGQGPEFLIYFQGTGAADDSGLPNDRFFAVRPEGSVSTLKIQRTERGDSAVYLCASSLTGGGDEQFFGPGTRLTVL.

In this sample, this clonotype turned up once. The CDR3: CSVRQVDATKQYF. The CDR3, as DNA: TGCAGCGTTAGGCAGGTCGACGCAACGAAGCAGTACTTC. The rearrangement uses TRBV29-1 and TRBJ2-5; D call uncertain. The CDR3 loop spans 13 amino acids. Germline lookup yields CDR1 SQVTM and CDR2 ANQGSEA. The V gene lost 5 bases and the J gene lost 11 bases, with 21 bases spanning the gap.

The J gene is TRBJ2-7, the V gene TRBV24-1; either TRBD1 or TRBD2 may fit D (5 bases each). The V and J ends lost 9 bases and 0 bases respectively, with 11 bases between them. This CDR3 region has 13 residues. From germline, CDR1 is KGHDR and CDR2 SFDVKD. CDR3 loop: CATGGPSSYEQYF. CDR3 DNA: TGTGCCACCGGGGGACCGAGCTCCTACGAGCAGTACTTC.

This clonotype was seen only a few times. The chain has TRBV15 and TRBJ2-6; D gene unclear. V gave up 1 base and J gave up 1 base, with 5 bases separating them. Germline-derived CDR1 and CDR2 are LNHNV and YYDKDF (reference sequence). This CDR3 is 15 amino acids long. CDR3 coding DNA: TGTGCCACCAGCAGAGGCAGATCTGGGGCCAACGTCCTGACTTTC. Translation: CATSRGRSGANVLTF.

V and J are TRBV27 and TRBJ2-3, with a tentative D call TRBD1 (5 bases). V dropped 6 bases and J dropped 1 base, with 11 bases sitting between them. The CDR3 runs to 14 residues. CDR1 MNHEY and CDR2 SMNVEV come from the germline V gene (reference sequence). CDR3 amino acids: CASRRQNGTDTQYF. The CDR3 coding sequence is TGTGCCAGCAGACGACAGAACGGCACAGATACGCAGTATTTT.

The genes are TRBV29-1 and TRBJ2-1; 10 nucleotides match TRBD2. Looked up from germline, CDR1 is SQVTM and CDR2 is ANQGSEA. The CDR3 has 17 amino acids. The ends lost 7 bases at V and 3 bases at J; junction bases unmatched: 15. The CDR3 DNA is TGCAGCGGAACTATAGCGGGGGGTCGTTTAGGCTACAATGAGCAGTTCTTC. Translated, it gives CSGTIAGGRLGYNEQFF.

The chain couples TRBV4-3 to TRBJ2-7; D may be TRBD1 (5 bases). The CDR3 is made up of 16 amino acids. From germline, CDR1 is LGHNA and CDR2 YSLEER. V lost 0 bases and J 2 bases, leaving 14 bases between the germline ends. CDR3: CASSQDHTTATYEQYF. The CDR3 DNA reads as TGCGCCAGCAGCCAAGATCATACGACAGCCACCTACGAGCAGTACTTC.

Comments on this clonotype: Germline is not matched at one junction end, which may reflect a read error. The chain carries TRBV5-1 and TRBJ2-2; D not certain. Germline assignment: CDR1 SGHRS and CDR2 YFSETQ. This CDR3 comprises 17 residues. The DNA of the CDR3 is TGCGCCAACAGCTTACAAACAAGCCGTCAGAACACCGGGGAGCTGTTTTTT. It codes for CANSLQTSRQNTGELFF. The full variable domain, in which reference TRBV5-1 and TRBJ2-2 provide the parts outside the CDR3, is KAGVTQTPRYLIKTRGQQVTLSCSPISGHRSVSWYQQTPGQGLQFLFEYFSETQRNKGNFPGRFSGRQFSNSRSEMNVSTLELGDSALYLCANSLQTSRQNTGELFFGEGSRLTVL.

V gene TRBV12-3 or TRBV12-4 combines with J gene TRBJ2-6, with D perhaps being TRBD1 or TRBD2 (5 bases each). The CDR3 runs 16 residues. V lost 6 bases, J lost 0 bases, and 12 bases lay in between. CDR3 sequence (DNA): TGTGCCAGCAGGAGGGGCCCCAGCTCTGGGGCCAACGTCCTGACTTTC. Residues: CASRRGPSSGANVLTF.

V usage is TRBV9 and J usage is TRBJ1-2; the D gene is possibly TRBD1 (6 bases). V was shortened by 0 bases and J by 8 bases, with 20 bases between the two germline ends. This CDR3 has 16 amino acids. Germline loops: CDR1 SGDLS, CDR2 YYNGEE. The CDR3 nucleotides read TGTGCCAGCAGCGTAGGTCAGGGGCCCTCACCTAGCGGCTACACCTTC. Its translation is CASSVGQGPSPSGYTF.

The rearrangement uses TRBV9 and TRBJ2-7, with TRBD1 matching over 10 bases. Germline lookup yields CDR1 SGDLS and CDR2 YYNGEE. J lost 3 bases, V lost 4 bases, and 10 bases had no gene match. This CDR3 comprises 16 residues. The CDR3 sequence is CASSHDRDRGNYEQYF. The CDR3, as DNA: TGTGCCAGCAGCCACGACCGGGACAGGGGAAACTACGAGCAGTACTTC. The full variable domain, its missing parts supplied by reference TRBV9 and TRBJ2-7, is DSGVTQTPKHLITATGQRVTLRCSPRSGDLSVYWYQQSLDQGLQFLIQYYNGEERAKGNILERFSAQQFPDLHSELNLSSLELGDSALYFCASSHDRDRGNYEQYFGPGTRLTVT.